This is a list of T cell receptor beta chains from one sample in a study of technical replicates of blood from a handful of donors. TCRdb's table, derived via immunoSEQ multiplex PCR, lists solely in-frame clones and lacks some. The sample has about 66,000 clones; roughly 92% are singletons. The sample was T cells isolated from PBMCs. These receptors came from a human donor in good health. Each CDR3 is given with its conserved first and last residue. Fields, in order: V gene, D gene, CDR3 length, J gene, clone size, CDR3 DNA, CDR3 protein. A D gene is named only where the DNA matches it firmly. Clone size is not always given. Where it is, it says once, few, many or a class for expanded clones.

V: TRBV6-1
D: TRBD1
length: 14
J: TRBJ1-2
size: -
DNA: TGTGCCAGCAGTGCCACGACAGGGGGCTATGGCTACACCTTC
CDR3: CASSATTGGYGYTF

V: TRBV4-3
D: TRBD2
length: 18
J: TRBJ2-1
size: -
DNA: TGCGCCAGCAGCCAAGTCGAGGTTTTACTAGCGAGCTACAATGAGCAGTTCTTC
CDR3: CASSQVEVLLASYNEQFF

V: TRBV28
D: TRBD1
length: 14
J: TRBJ2-1
size: -
DNA: TGTGCCAGCAGTTCCGGCGCAGGGGGCAATGAGCAGTTCTTC
CDR3: CASSSGAGGNEQFF

V: TRBV7-6
D: -
length: 14
J: TRBJ2-2
size: few
DNA: TGTGCCAGCAGCTTTAGCGGAGGAACCGGGGAGCTGTTTTTT
CDR3: CASSFSGGTGELFF

V: TRBV5-4
D: TRBD1
length: 19
J: TRBJ1-1
size: -
DNA: TGTGCCAGCAGCTTGGCGTGGGGCAGGGGGCTTTGGACGAACACTGAAGCTTTCTTT
CDR3: CASSLAWGRGLWTNTEAFF

V: TRBV27
D: TRBD2
length: 14
J: TRBJ2-2
size: -
DNA: TGTGCCAGCGGGCGGGAGTTTAACACCGGGGAGCTGTTTTTT
CDR3: CASGREFNTGELFF

V: TRBV5-4
D: -
length: 13
J: TRBJ1-3
size: -
DNA: TGTGCCAGCAGCTTGGAGTTTTTAGACACCATATATTTT
CDR3: CASSLEFLDTIYF

V: TRBV30
D: -
length: 13
J: TRBJ1-1
size: once
DNA: TGTGCCTGGTTGACGGGGTTGTACACTGAAGCTTTCTTT
CDR3: CAWLTGLYTEAFF

V: TRBV5-1
D: TRBD1
length: 14
J: TRBJ2-7
size: -
DNA: TGCGCCAGCAGCGTCCGGGACAGGTCCTCCGAGCAGTACTTC
CDR3: CASSVRDRSSEQYF

V: TRBV4-1
D: -
length: 13
J: TRBJ1-1
size: -
DNA: TGCGCCAGCAGACCGACAGGGAACACTGAAGCTTTCTTT
CDR3: CASRPTGNTEAFF

V: TRBV9
D: -
length: 16
J: TRBJ2-1
size: -
DNA: TGTGCCAGCAGCGGCGGGAATATTAATCCTTACAATGAGCAGTTCTTC
CDR3: CASSGGNINPYNEQFF

V: TRBV11-3
D: -
length: 13
J: TRBJ2-5
size: -
DNA: TGTGCCAGCAGCTATCCGGTTGGAGAGACCCAGTACTTC
CDR3: CASSYPVGETQYF

V: TRBV7-2
D: -
length: 14
J: TRBJ1-1
size: -
DNA: TGTGCCACCCCGGGGTTGGCTATGAACACTGAAGCTTTCTTT
CDR3: CATPGLAMNTEAFF

V: TRBV6-6
D: TRBD1
length: 15
J: TRBJ1-4
size: -
DNA: TGTGCCAGCAGTTACGTACAGGGGGCTGGTGAAAAACTGTTTTTT
CDR3: CASSYVQGAGEKLFF

V: TRBV30
D: -
length: 11
J: TRBJ1-2
size: -
DNA: TGTGCCTTATACTCAGGGTATCGCTACACCTTC
CDR3: CALYSGYRYTF

V: TRBV11-2
D: TRBD1
length: 16
J: TRBJ2-5
size: -
DNA: TGTGCCAGCAGCGACCGAACCGGGACAGCTCAAGAGACCCAGTACTTC
CDR3: CASSDRTGTAQETQYF

V: TRBV5-8
D: TRBD2
length: 18
J: TRBJ2-1
size: -
DNA: TGTGCCAGCGCTAGGGCGAGGCTAGCGGCCCTCTCCTACAATGAGCAGTTCTTC
CDR3: CASARARLAALSYNEQFF

V: TRBV9
D: TRBD2
length: 15
J: TRBJ2-7
size: -
DNA: TGTGCCAGCAGCGTAGGCGGGACTAGCGTATACGAGCAGTACTTC
CDR3: CASSVGGTSVYEQYF

V: TRBV19
D: TRBD2
length: 15
J: TRBJ2-1
size: -
DNA: TGTGCCAGTAGGCAACTAGCGGGAGATTACAATGAGCAGTTCTTC
CDR3: CASRQLAGDYNEQFF

V: TRBV18
D: -
length: 12
J: TRBJ2-2
size: -
DNA: TGTGCCAGCTCACCGTCATCCGGGGAGCTGTTTTTT
CDR3: CASSPSSGELFF

V: TRBV6-1
D: -
length: 14
J: TRBJ1-4
size: -
DNA: TGTGCCAGCAAAAGGGGGGGGACTAATGAAAAACTGTTTTTT
CDR3: CASKRGGTNEKLFF

V: TRBV5-6
D: -
length: 15
J: TRBJ1-5
size: once
DNA: TGTGCCAGCAGTGCTCGGACAGCGCCCAATCAGCCCCAGCATTTT
CDR3: CASSARTAPNQPQHF